Shown below are 32 T cell receptor beta chains from a single sample sequenced in a study of Ad26.COV2.S vaccination and SARS-CoV-2 variants. Regarding treatment: about 20 received Ad26.COV2.S at low or high dose, single or two shots; 5 received placebo; per-sample allocation not given. After the first vaccine or placebo injection, samples were drawn on day 63. TCRdb keeps only in-frame clones here, not all; method: immunoSEQ multiplex PCR. The data show 350,000 to 550,000 clones, roughly nine tenths seen once. Sequenced material: peripheral blood, taken in a trial of Ad26.COV2.S vaccine versus placebo. These receptors were taken from a person between 18 and 65 years old who received the Ad26.COV2.S COVID-19 vaccine or a placebo.

The chain is built from TRBV18 and TRBJ1-1; a possible D gene is TRBD1 (6 bases). The length of the CDR3 is 11 residues. Germline CDR1 reads KGHSH; CDR2 reads LQKENI. Trimming stripped 2 bases from V and 8 bases from J, with 6 bases between. The CDR3, as DNA: TGTGCCAGCTCACCAGGGGGCGAAGCTTTCTTT. Its translation is CASSPGGEAFF.

This chain joins TRBV11-3 and TRBJ2-1, with TRBD2 as a possible D gene (5 bases). The CDR3 extends over 16 amino acids. V was shortened by 8 bases and J by 2 bases, with 19 bases between the two germline ends. The germline V gene has CDR1 SGHNT and CDR2 YENEEA. The CDR3 sequence: CASLKGPGYPYNEQFF. As DNA, the CDR3 is TGTGCCAGCCTCAAAGGACCGGGGTATCCCTACAATGAGCAGTTCTTC.

The chain joins TRBV6-5 to TRBJ1-5; D is ambiguous. The ends were cut back, 0 bases at V and 10 bases at J, with 10 bases in the middle. Germline CDR1 is MNHEY and CDR2 is SVGAGI. The CDR3 consists of 13 residues. The CDR3 is CASSYSKGPPQHF. CDR3 nucleotide sequence: TGTGCCAGCAGTTACTCCAAGGGCCCACCCCAGCATTTT.

This sequence joins TRBV6-2 or TRBV6-3 and TRBJ1-2; D gene unclear. Trimming stripped 6 bases from V and 6 bases from J, with 14 bases between. Germline V gene sequence: CDR1 MNHEY, CDR2 SVGEGT. The CDR3 spans 13 residues. In DNA form, the CDR3 reads TGTGCCAGCAGCTCCCGCGGACGGAATGGCTACACCTTC. This gives the protein CASSSRGRNGYTF.

The J gene is TRBJ1-5, the V gene TRBV10-3; D remains unclear. Germline CDR1 ENHRY, CDR2 SYGVKD. Trimming took off 2 bases at V and 7 bases at J, with 9 bases between the two ends. The CDR3 covers 13 residues. CDR3 residues: CAISEGVGQPQHF. CDR3 bases: TGTGCCATCAGTGAGGGGGTTGGCCAGCCCCAGCATTTT.

The V gene is TRBV11-1, the J gene TRBJ2-7, with D perhaps TRBD1 (6 bases). The germline V gene encodes CDR1 SGHAT and CDR2 FQDESV (reference sequence). There are 14 residues in the CDR3. V was pared by 5 bases and J by 6 bases, with 17 bases between. The CDR3 protein is CASSPRLTGSEQYF. The CDR3 DNA reads as TGTGCCAGCAGCCCAAGGTTGACAGGTAGCGAGCAGTACTTC.

This clone was found once. The rearrangement uses TRBV18 and TRBJ1-5; TRBD1 might be the D (5 bases). With 4 bases removed from V and 5 bases from J, the gap between germline ends came to 18 bases. This CDR3 region has 16 residues. Germline V gene sequence: CDR1 KGHSH, CDR2 LQKENI. CDR3 loop: CASSRTIGGVDQPQHF. CDR3 in DNA: TGTGCCAGCTCACGAACCATTGGAGGGGTGGATCAGCCCCAGCATTTT.

This clone came up a few times. The chain has TRBV6-5 and TRBJ1-5; 7 nucleotides agree with TRBD1. The CDR3 totals 15 residues. Germline V gene data show CDR1 as MNHEY and CDR2 as SVGAGI. Unmatched junction bases numbered 6, after V lost 5 bases and J lost 2 bases. The CDR3 here is CASSPYRGGNQPQHF. The CDR3 DNA reads TGTGCCAGCAGTCCCTACAGGGGCGGCAATCAGCCCCAGCATTTT.

As concerns this clone: This may come from a read error, since a much larger clone is one base off. The genes are TRBV7-2 and TRBJ1-6, with TRBD1 identical over 7 bases. Germline V lookup: CDR1 SGHTA, CDR2 FQGNSA. This CDR3 has 18 residues. This chain's CDR3 is CASSSRGLGTVYNSPLYF. CDR3 DNA sequence: TGTGCCAGCAGCTCGAGGGGACTTGGGACAGTCTATAATTCACCCCTCTACTTT.

The chain has TRBV4-3 and TRBJ1-3; 10 bases align to TRBD1. The length of the CDR3 is 16 residues. Germline V CDR1 and CDR2: LGHNA, YSLEER. J lost 4 bases, V lost 4 bases, and 7 bases had no gene match. CDR3 sequence: CASSLGLGQGGNTIYF. The CDR3 region has the DNA TGCGCCAGCAGCCTGGGGTTGGGACAGGGGGGAAACACCATATATTTT.

This chain connects TRBV18 to TRBJ2-2; D ambiguous. Germline CDR1 KGHSH, CDR2 LQKENI. V was cut by 2 bases and J by 7 bases, with 5 bases left in between. The CDR3 has 12 amino acids. CDR3 protein: CASSPSNGELFF. CDR3 nucleotides: TGTGCCAGCTCACCATCAAACGGGGAGCTGTTTTTT. The full variable domain, with the rest looked up from reference TRBV18 and TRBJ2-2, is NAGVMQNPRHLVRRRGQEARLRCSPMKGHSHVYWYRQLPEEGLKFMVYLQKENIIDESGMPKERFSAEFPKEGPSILRIQQVVRGDSAAYFCASSPSNGELFFGEGSRLTVL.

The chain is built from TRBV7-2 and TRBJ2-7; TRBD1 agrees at 8 bases. CDR3 length: 14 residues. The V and J ends lost 2 bases and 3 bases, in that order; junction bases with no gene match: 3. Looked up from germline, CDR1 is SGHTA and CDR2 is FQGNSA. DNA of the CDR3: TGTGCCAGCAGCTTACGACAGGGGTTCTACGAGCAGTACTTC. Encoded protein: CASSLRQGFYEQYF.

This chain uses TRBV7-3 with TRBJ2-7; D is perhaps TRBD1 (9 bases). The CDR3 is 17 residues long. Germline loops: CDR1 SGHTA, CDR2 FQGTGA. Trimming took 4 bases from V and 2 from J, leaving 21 bases between them. The CDR3 spells CASSWSSGTGIPYEQYV. The CDR3 DNA is TGTGCCAGCAGCTGGAGTAGCGGGACAGGGATTCCCTACGAGCAGTACGTC.

This chain joins TRBV19 and TRBJ1-6, with 7 positions matching TRBD1. V was pared by 5 bases and J by 8 bases, with 6 bases of the junction left unmatched. The germline V gene encodes CDR1 LNHDA and CDR2 SQIVND (reference sequence). The CDR3 loop spans 14 amino acids. Here the CDR3 reads CASSSTGRDSPLHF. CDR3 in DNA: TGTGCCAGTAGTTCGACAGGGAGAGATTCACCCCTCCACTTT.

The chain links TRBV4-2 to TRBJ2-3; a possible D gene is TRBD1 (6 bases). The germline V gene has CDR1 LGHNA and CDR2 YNFKEQ. This CDR3 spans 17 amino acids. The V end was cut by 0 bases, the J end by 4 bases, with 17 bases between. CDR3 in DNA: TGTGCCAGCAGCCAAGATCTGAGCTTCGGGACATCAGATACGCAGTATTTT. Its protein product is CASSQDLSFGTSDTQYF.

The chain links TRBV7-2 to TRBJ1-6, with 7 bases matching TRBD1. Per the germline V gene, CDR1 is SGHTA and CDR2 is FQGNSA. The CDR3 totals 13 residues. The trim removed 2 bases at V and 16 bases at J, leaving 8 bases unmatched. The CDR3 protein is CASSLSRQGKLHF. The CDR3 region has the DNA TGTGCCAGCAGCTTAAGTCGACAGGGTAAACTCCACTTT.

The chain carries TRBV5-1 and TRBJ2-1; 9 nucleotides agree with TRBD2. V trimming: 4 bases; J trimming: 9 bases; junction bases outside the gene matches: 11. CDR1 SGHRS and CDR2 YFSETQ come from the germline V gene. CDR3 length: 15 residues. The CDR3 DNA sequence: TGCGCCAGCAGCGTTCCGGGACTAGCACCCATTGAGCAGTTCTTC. This translates into CASSVPGLAPIEQFF.

The gene calls are TRBV4-1 and TRBJ2-4, with D hard to call. With 2 bases removed from V and 0 bases from J, the gap between germline ends came to 8 bases. The CDR3 length is 15 residues. Germline V CDR1 and CDR2: MGHRA, YSYEKL. The CDR3 is CASSQTRVAKNIQYF. The DNA for the CDR3 is TGCGCCAGCAGCCAAACTCGGGTAGCCAAAAACATTCAGTACTTC.

The chain uses TRBV7-3 and TRBJ2-3; TRBD2 agrees at 8 bases. Germline values: CDR1 SGHTA, CDR2 FQGTGA. The CDR3 runs to 15 residues. The V gene end was trimmed by 3 bases and the J gene end by 2 bases; junction bases not matched to a gene: 4. The CDR3 coding sequence is TGTGCCAGCAGCTTTACTAGCGGAAACACAGATACGCAGTATTTT. It specifies CASSFTSGNTDTQYF.

This sequence joins TRBV7-9 and TRBJ1-2; TRBD1 is a possible D gene (5 bases). This CDR3 is 13 amino acids long. Trimming shortened V by 4 bases and J by 8 bases, and 14 bases separated the two germline ends. CDR1 is SEHNR, CDR2 FQNEAQ, per germline (reference sequence). CDR3 DNA: TGTGCCAGCAGCTACCAGGTGGGGGAAGGCTACACCTTC. Protein product: CASSYQVGEGYTF.

The chain recombines TRBV28 with TRBJ1-4; no clear D. Germline V gene lookup returns CDR1 MDHEN and CDR2 SYDVKM. The CDR3 has 14 amino acids. V dropped 1 base and J dropped 8 bases, with 11 bases sitting between them. CDR3 DNA sequence: TGTGCCAGCAGTTTATTCGGGATGCGCGAAAAACTGTTTTTT. Its protein is CASSLFGMREKLFF.

This chain uses TRBV3-1 (or the pseudogene TRBV3-2) with TRBJ1-1; D ambiguous. Germline V gene sequence: CDR1 LGHDT, CDR2 YNNKEL (reference sequence). CDR3 length: 14 residues. The V end was cut by 7 bases, the J end by 1 base, with 13 bases between. CDR3 coding DNA: TGTGCCAGCACCCCGTGGGGAGCGAACACTGAAGCTTTCTTT. Residues: CASTPWGANTEAFF.

The chain joins TRBV7-2 to TRBJ2-7, with 9 nucleotides matching TRBD2. Per the germline V gene, CDR1 is SGHTA and CDR2 is FQGNSA. This CDR3 region has 15 residues. Losses at the gene ends were 5 bases for V and 2 bases for J; bases not matched to a gene: 7. As DNA, the CDR3 is TGTGCCAGCAGCCCGAGCGGGGGGCTCACCTACGAGCAGTACTTC. This encodes CASSPSGGLTYEQYF.

About this clone: A read error may produce the germline difference seen at one junction end. In DNA, the CDR3 is TGTGCCACCAGTGATTTAGACAGGGCAACAAATGAAAAACTGTTTTTT. Translating it yields CATSDLDRATNEKLFF. The rearrangement links TRBV24-1 to TRBJ1-4; 7 nucleotides line up with TRBD1. The CDR3 runs 16 residues. The germline V gene encodes CDR1 KGHDR and CDR2 SFDVKD.

For this clone: Other nucleotide sequences in the sample specify the same CDR3. The CDR3 sequence: CASSLDRAYEQYF. DNA of the CDR3: TGTGCCAGCAGCCTCGACAGGGCCTACGAGCAGTACTTC. V is TRBV7-9 and J is TRBJ2-7; 7 nucleotides match TRBD1. CDR3 length equals 13 residues. J gave up 2 bases and V 5 bases, and 3 bases lay outside the gene matches. Germline assignment: CDR1 SEHNR and CDR2 FQNEAQ (reference sequence).

This chain uses TRBV15 with TRBJ2-1; 10 bases are a match to TRBD1. The ends lost 3 bases at V and 8 bases at J; junction bases unmatched: 13. The CDR3 is made up of 17 amino acids. The germline V gene has CDR1 LNHNV and CDR2 YYDKDF (reference sequence). The CDR3 DNA follows: TGTGCCACCAGCAGCCCGGCGGGACAGGGGATGATGGATGAGCAGTTCTTC. This codes for CATSSPAGQGMMDEQFF.

The chain links TRBV24-1 to TRBJ2-1; 9 bases agree with TRBD2. The CDR3 has 20 amino acids. With V trimmed by 2 bases and J by 0 bases, 13 bases remained unmatched. CDR1 is KGHDR, CDR2 SFDVKD, per germline. The CDR3 is CATSDSMLAGYNLSYNEQFF. The CDR3, as DNA: TGTGCCACCAGTGATTCAATGCTAGCGGGGTATAACCTCTCCTACAATGAGCAGTTCTTC.

The CDR3 coding sequence is TGCAGTGCTAGTAACAGGGGAGACGCCTACGAGCAGTACTTC. It yields the protein CSASNRGDAYEQYF. The chain uses TRBV20-1 and TRBJ2-7, with TRBD1 identical over 7 bases. The V segment lost 3 bases and the J segment 2 bases; nucleotides outside the gene matches: 7. This CDR3 has 14 amino acids. Germline-derived CDR1 and CDR2 are DFQATT and SNEGSKA (reference sequence).

J is TRBJ2-3 and V is TRBV7-3, with no clear D. Per germline, CDR1 SGHTA and CDR2 FQGTGA. With 5 bases removed from V and 1 base from J, the gap between germline ends came to 7 bases. The CDR3 runs to 13 residues. The CDR3 spells CASSNIGTDTQYF. As DNA, the CDR3 is TGTGCCAGCAGCAACATCGGCACAGATACGCAGTATTTT.

V gene TRBV6-5 combines with J gene TRBJ2-1; D may correspond to TRBD1 or TRBD2 (5 bases each). Germline V gene data show CDR1 as MNHEY and CDR2 as SVGAGI. The germline V and J ends were trimmed by 6 bases and 0 bases, with 12 bases remaining between them. CDR3 length: 15 amino acids. The DNA for the CDR3 is TGTGCCAGCAGAACCGGGACGGTCTCCTACAATGAGCAGTTCTTC. This encodes CASRTGTVSYNEQFF.

This chain links TRBV6-2 or TRBV6-3 with TRBJ2-7; either TRBD1 or TRBD2 may fit D (6 bases each). This CDR3 region has 16 residues. V dropped 0 bases and J dropped 5 bases, with 17 bases sitting between them. Per germline, CDR1 MNHEY and CDR2 SVGEGT. This chain's CDR3 is CASSYSRGRPSHEQYF. The CDR3 nucleotides read TGTGCCAGCAGTTACTCACGGGGGCGGCCTTCTCACGAGCAGTACTTC.

This sequence joins TRBV5-1 and TRBJ1-1; D not certain. The germline V and J ends were trimmed by 0 bases and 5 bases, with 14 bases remaining between them. The CDR3 extends over 15 amino acids. Per germline, CDR1 SGHRS and CDR2 YFSETQ. CDR3 amino acids: CASSLGYFEGTEAFF. The CDR3 DNA is TGCGCCAGCAGCTTGGGGTACTTTGAGGGAACTGAAGCTTTCTTT.